The 28 T cell receptor beta chains below come from one sample, sequenced in a study of blood T cell repertoires in COVID-19. Measured with immunoSEQ multiplex PCR; TCRdb has only the in-frame clones, and not every one. The sample lists tens of thousands of clones; over 60% were seen once. The sample consisted of peripheral blood. These receptors originate from a man aged 30 to 39 with COVID-19, enrolled during active disease.

This sequence joins TRBV19 and TRBJ1-4; 8 bases agree with TRBD1. Germline CDR1 LNHDA, CDR2 SQIVND (reference sequence). The CDR3 length is 14 residues. V shed 6 bases, J shed 3 bases, and the junction held 3 bases outside the gene matches. CDR3 protein: CASRADRANEKLFF. In nucleotides, the CDR3 is TGTGCCAGTAGAGCGGACAGGGCTAATGAAAAACTGTTTTTT.

The rearrangement uses TRBV11-3 and TRBJ2-3, with 9 bases that match TRBD2. CDR1 is SGHNT, CDR2 YENEEA, per germline. This CDR3 is 15 amino acids long. With 3 bases clipped from V and 6 bases from J, the junction kept 7 bases outside the gene matches. CDR3 loop: CASSLRGGHDDTQYF. The CDR3 nucleotides read TGTGCCAGCAGCTTGCGGGGGGGCCATGATGATACGCAGTATTTT.

The V and J genes are TRBV27 and TRBJ1-1, with TRBD1 matching over 8 bases. Germline V gives CDR1 MNHEY, CDR2 SMNVEV (reference sequence). CDR3 length: 14 amino acids. The V and J ends lost 3 bases and 2 bases, in that order; junction bases with no gene match: 2. CDR3 bases: TGTGCCAGCAGTTTTGGACAGGGTAACACTGAAGCTTTCTTT. This sequence encodes CASSFGQGNTEAFF.

This chain links TRBV5-4 with TRBJ2-1; D is perhaps TRBD2 (6 bases). Germline CDR1 and CDR2: SGHNT and YYREEE (reference sequence). The CDR3 length is 14 residues. Trimming stripped 5 bases from V and 10 bases from J, with 19 bases between. CDR3 nucleotides: TGTGCCAGCAGGGATGGTGGGGCGGGATACGAGCAGTTCTTC. Translating it yields CASRDGGAGYEQFF.

CDR3 in amino acids: CASSEVSGSQNTGELFF. CDR3 DNA: TGTGCCAGCAGTGAGGTTAGCGGGAGCCAGAACACCGGGGAGCTGTTTTTT. V is TRBV6-4 and J is TRBJ2-2, with 9 positions matching TRBD2. Germline V gene sequence: CDR1 MRHNA, CDR2 SNTAGT. V was pared by 3 bases and J by 1 base, with 6 bases of the junction left unmatched. CDR3 size: 17 residues.

The V and J genes are TRBV7-9 and TRBJ1-1; the D is unclear. CDR1 and CDR2 from the germline V gene are SEHNR and FQNEAQ (reference sequence). Trimming took off 1 base at V and 0 bases at J, with 6 bases between the two ends. The length of the CDR3 is 14 residues. The DNA for the CDR3 is TGTGCCAGCAGCTTAGAAACAATGAACACTGAAGCTTTCTTT. Amino acids: CASSLETMNTEAFF. The variable domain in full, with the rest retrieved from reference TRBV7-9 and TRBJ1-1, is DTGVSQNPRHKITKRGQNVTFRCDPISEHNRLYWYRQTLGQGPEFLTYFQNEAQLEKSRLLSDRFSAERPKGSFSTLEIQRTEQGDSAMYLCASSLETMNTEAFFGQGTRLTVV.

The chain links TRBV7-6 to TRBJ2-7; 10 bases align to TRBD2. The length of the CDR3 is 15 residues. Germline V lookup: CDR1 SGHVS, CDR2 FNYEAQ. Trimming cost V 5 bases and J 3 bases; bases outside gene matches: 7. The CDR3 DNA reads TGTGCCAGCAGCCCGGGACTAGCGTTGCACTACGAGCAGTACTTC. Translating it yields CASSPGLALHYEQYF.

This clone was seen only a few times. V usage is TRBV11-2 and J usage is TRBJ1-2; TRBD1 aligns across 7 bases. CDR1 and CDR2 from the germline V gene are SGHAT and FQNNGV. This CDR3 is 12 amino acids long. Trimming cost V 5 bases and J 13 bases; bases outside gene matches: 10. The CDR3, as DNA: TGTGCCAGCAGCACCGGGACAGAGATGTTCACCTTC. Translating it yields CASSTGTEMFTF.

The sample holds one count of this clone. The V and J genes are TRBV2 and TRBJ1-2; D is unresolved. The germline gives CDR1 SNHLY, CDR2 FYNNEI. Trimming took 0 bases from V and 3 from J, leaving 5 bases between them. This CDR3 contains 13 residues. The CDR3 here is CASSEAGDYGYTF. The CDR3 bases are TGTGCCAGCAGTGAAGCAGGAGACTATGGCTACACCTTC.

The chain uses TRBV5-1 and TRBJ2-3; D is perhaps TRBD1 (5 bases). The CDR3 length is 14 residues. CDR1 SGHRS and CDR2 YFSETQ come from the germline V gene. The V end was cut by 4 bases, the J end by 6 bases, with 15 bases between. The CDR3 loop is CASSPGLGRDTQYF. The CDR3 DNA sequence: TGCGCCAGCAGCCCCGGGCTGGGGCGGGATACGCAGTATTTT. Together with reference TRBV5-1 and TRBJ2-3, the CDR3 gives the full variable domain: KAGVTQTPRYLIKTRGQQVTLSCSPISGHRSVSWYQQTPGQGLQFLFEYFSETQRNKGNFPGRFSGRQFSNSRSEMNVSTLELGDSALYLCASSPGLGRDTQYFGPGTRLTVL.

The DNA of the CDR3 is TGTGCCAGCAGCCCAGAACAGGGAGAGACCCAGTACTTC. Its protein product is CASSPEQGETQYF. The chain carries TRBV11-2 and TRBJ2-5; D might be TRBD1 (6 bases). CDR3 size: 13 residues. V was cut by 5 bases and J by 4 bases, with 11 bases left in between. In germline, CDR1 is SGHAT, CDR2 FQNNGV.

The chain combines TRBV4-1 with TRBJ1-1; a weak D match, TRBD1 (5 bases). The CDR3 loop spans 15 amino acids. Germline CDR1 MGHRA, CDR2 YSYEKL. Trimming stripped 0 bases from V and 5 bases from J, with 13 bases between. The CDR3: CASSQEGREGTEAFF. The CDR3 nucleotides are TGCGCCAGCAGCCAAGAAGGCAGGGAAGGGACTGAAGCTTTCTTT.

Of note for this clone: Other DNA sequences in the sample encode the same CDR3. The rearrangement joins TRBV6-2 or TRBV6-3 to TRBJ2-7; 7 bases map to TRBD1. Germline V gene sequence: CDR1 MNHEY, CDR2 SVGEGT. The CDR3 is 14 amino acids. The V gene end was trimmed by 6 bases and the J gene end by 0 bases; junction bases not matched to a gene: 5. CDR3 nucleotide sequence: TGTGCCAGCAGCGCAGGGGGAAGCTCCTACGAGCAGTACTTC. It specifies CASSAGGSSYEQYF.

J is TRBJ2-7 and V is TRBV9; 7 nucleotides agree with TRBD1. The V segment lost 0 bases and the J segment 6 bases; nucleotides outside the gene matches: 9. This CDR3 is 15 amino acids long. Germline V gene lookup returns CDR1 SGDLS and CDR2 YYNGEE. CDR3 residues: CASSVEGKGASEQYF. Written as DNA, the CDR3 is TGTGCCAGCAGCGTAGAGGGGAAGGGGGCGAGCGAGCAGTACTTC.

This clone was seen only a few times. The V and J genes are TRBV21-1 and TRBJ1-1; TRBD1, the table's D call, was not compared with the DNA. TRBV21-1 is given as a pseudogene. The CDR3 consists of 13 residues. CDR3: CASTSHRGLEAFF. DNA for the CDR3: TGTGCCAGCACCTCCCACAGGGGGCTTGAAGCTTTCTTT.

The chain employs TRBV4-1 and TRBJ2-5; D possibly corresponds to TRBD1 (7 bases). V shed 4 bases and J shed 4 bases, with 22 bases lying between them. Germline assignment: CDR1 MGHRA and CDR2 YSYEKL. The CDR3 runs 17 residues. Written as DNA, the CDR3 is TGCGCCAGCAGCCCCAGGGGCCGGGCAGGGGGAGGAGAGACCCAGTACTTC. It yields the protein CASSPRGRAGGGETQYF.

The J gene is TRBJ2-4, the V gene TRBV28, with D possibly TRBD1 on 6 matching bases. Looked up from germline, CDR1 is MDHEN and CDR2 is SYDVKM. V lost 2 bases and J 7 bases, leaving 15 bases between the germline ends. The CDR3 runs to 15 residues. The CDR3 reads CASSLPTERGNIQYF. In DNA form, the CDR3 reads TGTGCCAGCAGTTTACCAACGGAAAGGGGGAACATTCAGTACTTC.

The chain uses TRBV19 and TRBJ1-1, with D maybe TRBD1 (6 bases). Per germline, CDR1 LNHDA and CDR2 SQIVND (reference sequence). The CDR3 sequence is 13 residues long. Trimming took off 6 bases at V and 7 bases at J, with 15 bases between the two ends. The CDR3 region has the DNA TGTGCCAGTAGCCTAGGGGGTCGTGGTGAAGCTTTCTTT. Protein sequence: CASSLGGRGEAFF.

The genes are TRBV4-1 and TRBJ2-2; the match to TRBD2 covers 8 bases. Germline V gene lookup returns CDR1 MGHRA and CDR2 YSYEKL. The CDR3 spans 18 residues. V shed 4 bases and J 5 bases; nucleotides not matched to a gene: 15. CDR3 nucleotides: TGCGCCAGCAGCCTTGCCCTCCCCGTAGCGGGAAGAACCGGGGAGCTGTTTTTT. It codes for CASSLALPVAGRTGELFF.

The chain is built from TRBV10-3 and TRBJ2-2; D is unresolved. The CDR3 runs to 15 residues. V gave up 0 bases and J gave up 5 bases, with 10 bases separating them. Germline V gene sequence: CDR1 ENHRY, CDR2 SYGVKD. The CDR3 here is CAISESSTRTGELFF. The CDR3 bases are TGTGCCATCAGTGAGTCGAGTACGAGAACCGGGGAGCTGTTTTTT.

The rearrangement joins TRBV6-5 to TRBJ2-7; perhaps TRBD1 as D (5 bases). This CDR3 has 14 residues. V was shortened by 6 bases and J by 3 bases, with 15 bases between the two germline ends. Germline CDR1 MNHEY, CDR2 SVGAGI. DNA of the CDR3: TGTGCCAGCAGCCGAGGCCGACAGAACTACGAGCAGTACTTC. Protein product: CASSRGRQNYEQYF.

The V call is TRBV28, the J call TRBJ1-2; D is undetermined. Germline V lookup: CDR1 MDHEN, CDR2 SYDVKM. CDR3 length: 15 residues. V lost 2 bases, J lost 1 base, and 11 bases lay in between. This chain's CDR3 is CASSLAIGNNYGYTF. The CDR3 coding sequence is TGTGCCAGCAGTTTAGCCATCGGTAATAACTATGGCTACACCTTC.

This clone was found a few times. The J gene is TRBJ1-5, the V gene TRBV7-2; D perhaps matches TRBD1 (5 bases). This CDR3 is built from 14 residues. V was trimmed by 5 bases and J by 2 bases, leaving 10 bases between them. The germline gives CDR1 SGHTA, CDR2 FQGNSA. This chain's CDR3 is CASSPGGGNQPQHF. In DNA, the CDR3 is TGTGCCAGCAGCCCGGGGGGGGGCAATCAGCCCCAGCATTTT.

This chain links TRBV4-1 with TRBJ2-7; 7 bases are a match to TRBD2. Per the germline V gene, CDR1 is MGHRA and CDR2 is YSYEKL. The CDR3 is 13 residues long. V dropped 4 bases and J dropped 7; count of bases not matched to a gene: 7. The CDR3 sequence: CASSPVHGREQYF. The CDR3, as DNA: TGCGCCAGCAGCCCTGTCCACGGGAGGGAGCAGTACTTC.

The chain recombines TRBV6-5 with TRBJ2-1; possibly TRBD1 for D (6 bases). Germline-derived CDR1 and CDR2 are MNHEY and SVGAGI. Trimming took off 10 bases at V and 9 bases at J, with 16 bases between the two ends. This CDR3 comprises 12 residues. The CDR3 DNA reads as TGTGCCACCTCTAAGGGGGAGACTGAGCAGTTCTTC. It specifies CATSKGETEQFF.

The chain is built from TRBV18 and TRBJ2-5, with D tentatively TRBD2 (6 bases). V lost 3 bases and J 5 bases, leaving 19 bases between the germline ends. In germline, CDR1 is KGHSH, CDR2 LQKENI. The CDR3 has 16 residues. The CDR3 here is CASSPAGTHVVETQYF. CDR3 coding DNA: TGTGCCAGCTCACCTGCCGGGACTCACGTCGTGGAGACCCAGTACTTC.

The chain combines TRBV28 with TRBJ2-7, with 7 bases fitting TRBD1. Germline V gene lookup returns CDR1 MDHEN and CDR2 SYDVKM. Germline trimming cut 5 bases from V and 0 bases from J; bases unmatched to any gene: 22. CDR3 length: 20 amino acids. In DNA, the CDR3 is TGTGCCAGCAGTCGCCCGGGACAGCGTAAAATTTTTGAAAACTCCTACGAGCAGTACTTC. Amino acid sequence: CASSRPGQRKIFENSYEQYF. The variable domain in full, with the rest retrieved from reference TRBV28 and TRBJ2-7, is DVKVTQSSRYLVKRTGEKVFLECVQDMDHENMFWYRQDPGLGLRLIYFSYDVKMKEKGDIPEGYSVSREKKERFSLILESASTNQTSMYLCASSRPGQRKIFENSYEQYFGPGTRLTVT.

The chain has TRBV19 and TRBJ2-1; weak D call: TRBD1 (6 bases). The CDR3 contains 16 residues. CDR1 is LNHDA and CDR2 is SQIVND in the germline V gene (reference sequence). V lost 2 bases, J lost 4 bases, and 15 bases lay in between. The CDR3 spells CASSIISGANYNEQFF. In nucleotides, the CDR3 is TGTGCCAGTAGTATAATCTCAGGGGCTAATTACAATGAGCAGTTCTTC.